What follows describes a single T cell receptor beta chain. This entry belongs to a study of T cell changes during pregnancy in multiple sclerosis. CDR3 size: 14 residues. Germline lookup yields CDR1 SGHNT and CDR2 YENEEA. The junction had 6 bases not matched to a gene; V was cut back by 1 base and J by 10 bases. Produced via immunoSEQ multiplex PCR; TCRdb's table is partial and in-frame only. The data contain around 88,000 clones, about 92% of them seen just once; the ten biggest clones take up roughly 2.3%. The sequence was obtained from a female donor in good health, enrolled as a control in a pregnancy study. V is TRBV11-3 and J is TRBJ2-1; TRBD2 agrees at 8 bases. The source material was peripheral blood, sampled after pregnancy. For the CDR3, the DNA is TGTGCCAGCAGCTTAGGGCGGGAGGTTGGGGAGCAGTTCTTC. It encodes CASSLGREVGEQFF.